This entry describes one T cell receptor beta chain. Its antigen is still unknown. These data originate in a study of vaccination and CD4 T cells after COVID-19. About the research overall: Every participant was given two doses of BNT162b2 or mRNA-1273 vaccine. Study-level points and caveats: Reactive clonotype counts went from median roughly 19 after infection to some 40 after vaccination, nonsignificantly.

Treatment in this sample: approximately 9-day PBMC culture with coronavirus spike peptide pools or control peptides (ViraFEST assay). With peptide pools, ViraFEST first expanded antigen-specific T cells and afterwards sequenced their TCRs. The CDR3 has 14 amino acids. The V end lost 5 bases, the J end lost 3 bases, and 16 bases lay between the germline ends. Germline CDR1 reads SQVTM; CDR2 reads ANQGSEA. At the Johns Hopkins FTIC core, DNA taken from cultured CD4+ T cells was sequenced by way of the Oncomine TCR Beta short-read assay. Scientists extracted genomic DNA from CD4+ T cells grown in culture. TCRdb fed the PCR reads into MiXCR, producing one record per CDR3 protein. The table records some 15,000 distinct CDR3 sequences, 35% to 45% of them present only once.

The sequences come from CD4+ T cells from blood, cultured in vitro, collected before SARS-CoV-2 vaccination. The TCR originated in a human donor who received a COVID-19 vaccine. This chain joins TRBV29-1 and TRBJ1-1, with a possible D match to TRBD1 (6 bases). The CDR3 loop is CSVHGGGGDTEAFF. CDR3 DNA sequence: TGCAGCGTTCACGGTGGAGGGGGGGACACTGAAGCTTTCTTT. The full variable domain, rest sourced from reference TRBV29-1 and TRBJ1-1, is SAVISQKPSRDICQRGTSLTIQCQVDSQVTMMFWYRQQPGQSLTLIATANQGSEATYESGFVIDKFPISRPNLTFSTLTVSNMSPEDSSIYLCSVHGGGGDTEAFFGQGTRLTVV.